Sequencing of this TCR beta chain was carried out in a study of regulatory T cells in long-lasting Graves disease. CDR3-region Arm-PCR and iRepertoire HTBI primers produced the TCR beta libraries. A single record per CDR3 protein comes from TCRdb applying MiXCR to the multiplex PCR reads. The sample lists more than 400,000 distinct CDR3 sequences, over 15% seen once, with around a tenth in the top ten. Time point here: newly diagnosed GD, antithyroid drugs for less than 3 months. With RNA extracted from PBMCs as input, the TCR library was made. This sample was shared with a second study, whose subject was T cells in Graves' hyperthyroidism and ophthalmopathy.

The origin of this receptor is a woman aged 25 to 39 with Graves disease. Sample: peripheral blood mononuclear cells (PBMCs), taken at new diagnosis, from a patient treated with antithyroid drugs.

CDR3 bases: TGTGCCAGCAGTCCGTGGGGAGGGGGGGGCAACAATGAGCAGTTCTTC. Translated: CASSPWGGGGNNEQFF. The chain links TRBV28 to TRBJ2-1, with a possible D match to TRBD2 (7 bases). With 5 bases removed from V and 5 bases from J, the gap between germline ends came to 19 bases. The CDR3 loop spans 16 amino acids. Germline CDR1 reads MDHEN; CDR2 reads SYDVKM. The variable domain in full, with the rest retrieved from reference TRBV28 and TRBJ2-1, is DVKVTQSSRYLVKRTGEKVFLECVQDMDHENMFWYRQDPGLGLRLIYFSYDVKMKEKGDIPEGYSVSREKKERFSLILESASTNQTSMYLCASSPWGGGGNNEQFFGPGTRLTVL.